A selection of T cell receptor beta chains follows, all from one sample in a study of blood T cell repertoires in COVID-19. TCRdb keeps only in-frame clones here, not all; method: immunoSEQ multiplex PCR. The sample includes about 230,000 clones, roughly 86% of them seen just once. Sequencing was performed on PBMCs or T cells enriched from blood (not recorded which). Receptor source: a woman aged 25-40 years with acute COVID-19. The conserved cysteine and the conserved F or W are not part of the CDR3 here. Each record gives: V gene, D gene, CDR3 protein. D genes are given only for firm matches.

V gene: TRBV7-2
D gene: .
CDR3 protein: ASSLRPGRGSEGDTQY

V gene: TRBV4-1
D gene: TRBD1
CDR3 protein: ASSQPGQGSSGNTIY

V gene: TRBV2
D gene: .
CDR3 protein: ASSELVGATTEAF

V gene: TRBV18
D gene: TRBD1
CDR3 protein: ASSPDRVGTDTQY

V gene: TRBV16
D gene: .
CDR3 protein: ASSHTTGSYT

V gene: TRBV7-2
D gene: .
CDR3 protein: ASSLGAGRTDTQY

V gene: TRBV3-1/TRBV3-2
D gene: .
CDR3 protein: ASNGDSGGEQY

V gene: TRBV7-2
D gene: TRBD1
CDR3 protein: ASSQSYRGGEQF

V gene: TRBV13
D gene: .
CDR3 protein: ASSLATATQY

V gene: TRBV14
D gene: .
CDR3 protein: ASSRRQANNSPLH

V gene: TRBV7-3
D gene: .
CDR3 protein: ASSPHMNTEAF

V gene: TRBV30
D gene: TRBD1
CDR3 protein: AYTLGQGNQPQH

V gene: TRBV6-5
D gene: TRBD2
CDR3 protein: ASGLAGRENIQY

V gene: TRBV3-1/TRBV3-2
D gene: TRBD1
CDR3 protein: ASSQVHRGKTEAF

V gene: TRBV25-1
D gene: TRBD1
CDR3 protein: ASSEYGRQGGEQY

V gene: TRBV10-3
D gene: .
CDR3 protein: AISESAGHYSNQPQH

V gene: TRBV21-1
D gene: .
CDR3 protein: ASSKDVEQGALGYT

V gene: TRBV6-5
D gene: .
CDR3 protein: ASSYGGATGEKLF

V gene: TRBV14
D gene: .
CDR3 protein: ASSQEPLRGYQETQY

V gene: TRBV7-8
D gene: TRBD2
CDR3 protein: ASSLLSGGGETQY

V gene: TRBV7-8
D gene: TRBD1
CDR3 protein: ASSLNRGVAYEQY

V gene: TRBV10-3
D gene: .
CDR3 protein: AISVESAPNTEAF

V gene: TRBV5-8
D gene: .
CDR3 protein: ASSLIFGGNQPQH

V gene: TRBV18
D gene: TRBD1
CDR3 protein: ASSRDREETQY

V gene: TRBV4-3
D gene: TRBD1
CDR3 protein: ASSQDRGFYGYT

V gene: TRBV4-1
D gene: TRBD1
CDR3 protein: ASSHLTGRTTEAF